A few counts support the clone carrying this T cell receptor beta chain. Its antigen is unknown. Amplified regions were TCR beta CDR3 sequences from RNA transcripts. When the TCR CDR3 underwent first-round RT-PCR, the HTBI primer set was used. TCRdb passed the multiplex PCR reads through MiXCR, listing each CDR3 protein once. There are approximately 870,000 distinct CDR3 sequences in the sample; around 39% occur only once, and 7.5% to 9.5% lies in the top ten. The sample is drawn from a study of T cells in Graves' hyperthyroidism and ophthalmopathy. Hyperthyroidism was newly diagnosed in patients aged 18 to 65 (duration under 2 months). Notes on the study in general: Ophthalmopathy prediction by the model preceded onset by a median about 6.5 months.

The material sequenced was blood. The source of this sequence is a man younger than 35 with Graves' hyperthyroidism.

CDR3: CASSRDTRGEAFF. CDR3 in DNA: TGTGCCAGCAGCAGGGACACCCGAGGTGAAGCTTTCTTT. The rearrangement links TRBV5-4 to TRBJ1-1, with a weak D call TRBD1 (6 bases). This CDR3 is 13 amino acids long. V lost 4 bases and J lost 7, with 14 bases in between. The germline V gene has CDR1 SGHNT and CDR2 YYREEE (reference sequence).